This is a list of T cell receptor beta chains from one sample in a study of blood T cell repertoires in COVID-19. The assay was immunoSEQ multiplex PCR, and TCRdb's table has in-frame clones only and misses some. The sample consists of over 250,000 clones, 80% to 90% of them appearing once. The sequenced sample consisted of peripheral blood. These receptors all come from an older woman with acute or convalescent COVID-19. Both conserved end residues are part of each CDR3. The D gene is left open where the match is weak.

CDR3 length	J gene	V gene	D gene	CDR3 protein
14	TRBJ1-1	TRBV6-5	NA	CASSRLEGETEAFF
13	TRBJ1-1	TRBV30	NA	CAWSDGEGSEAFF
13	TRBJ2-5	TRBV12-3/TRBV12-4	TRBD1	CASSSRTGSTEYF
15	TRBJ1-2	TRBV19	NA	CASSIDLRGGYGYTF
19	TRBJ2-6	TRBV2	TRBD1	CASSSRTGNFLSGANVLTF
15	TRBJ2-7	TRBV7-9	NA	CASSPTLGAGNEQYF
16	TRBJ2-1	TRBV4-2	NA	CASSQDYVRLYNEQFF
11	TRBJ2-5	TRBV2	NA	CASSVEKTQYF
15	TRBJ2-7	TRBV5-4	NA	CASSLGGKGPYEQYF
13	TRBJ1-1	TRBV30	NA	CAWSTGTNTEAFF
17	TRBJ1-4	TRBV5-5	NA	CASRPPGGVGPPGELFF
18	TRBJ1-6	TRBV5-1	TRBD1	CASSLEGQGASYNSPLHF
16	TRBJ1-6	TRBV2	TRBD1	CASSAWDRGINSPLHF
15	TRBJ1-2	TRBV5-6	TRBD1	CASSPGPGQGYGYTF
14	TRBJ2-2	TRBV7-9	TRBD1	CASSRTGDTGELFF
14	TRBJ2-7	TRBV2	TRBD1	CASRRTGGSYEQYF
13	TRBJ2-7	TRBV30	NA	CAWSSTGPGEQYF
14	TRBJ2-5	TRBV19	NA	CASSARTETETQYF
11	TRBJ2-7	TRBV6-5	NA	CASTGAYEQYF
13	TRBJ1-2	TRBV19	NA	CASSKGSDSLPFF
14	TRBJ2-1	TRBV19	TRBD1	CASSPGQTYNEQFF
14	TRBJ1-2	TRBV6-1	NA	CASSESGVGDGYTF
13	TRBJ1-1	TRBV5-1	NA	CASSFTVNTEAFF
14	TRBJ2-7	TRBV7-3	NA	CASSLLGRVDEQYF